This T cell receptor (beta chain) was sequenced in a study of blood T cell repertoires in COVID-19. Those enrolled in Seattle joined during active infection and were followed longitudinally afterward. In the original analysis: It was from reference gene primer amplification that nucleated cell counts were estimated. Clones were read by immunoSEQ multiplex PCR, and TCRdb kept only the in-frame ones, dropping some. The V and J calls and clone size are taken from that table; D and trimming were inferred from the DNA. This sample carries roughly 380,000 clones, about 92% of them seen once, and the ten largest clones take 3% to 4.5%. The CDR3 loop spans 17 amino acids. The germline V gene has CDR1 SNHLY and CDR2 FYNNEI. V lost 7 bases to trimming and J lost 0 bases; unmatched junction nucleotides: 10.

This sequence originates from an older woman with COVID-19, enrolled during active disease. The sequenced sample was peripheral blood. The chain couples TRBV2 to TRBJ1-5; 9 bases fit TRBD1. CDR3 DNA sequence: TGTGCCAGCACCCAAGCAGGACAGGGGTATAGCAATCAGCCCCAGCATTTT. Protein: CASTQAGQGYSNQPQHF. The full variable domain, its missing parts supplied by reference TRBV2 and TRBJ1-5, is EPEVTQTPSHQVTQMGQEVILRCVPISNHLYFYWYRQILGQKVEFLVSFYNNEISEKSEIFDDQFSVERPDGSNFTLKIRSTKLEDSAMYFCASTQAGQGYSNQPQHFGDGTRLSIL.